The entry below gives a single T cell receptor (beta chain) sequence along with its context. This entry belongs to a study of Graves' ophthalmopathy and Graves' hyperthyroidism. Amplification targeted the TCR beta CDR3 regions, with RNA transcripts as the source material. HTBI-primed RT-PCR formed the first round, and a multiplex PCR formed the second. Each CDR3 protein is one row after TCRdb ran MiXCR on the multiplex PCR reads. The sample holds about 740,000 distinct CDR3 sequences; about 44% are singletons and the top ten take 44%. The sequence was collected from an adult man with Graves' ophthalmopathy. The specimen sequenced was peripheral blood.

The CDR3 region is CATSSLTGFYGYTF. The CDR3, as DNA: TGTGCCACCAGCAGCCTGACAGGGTTCTATGGCTACACCTTC. This chain uses TRBV15 with TRBJ1-2; 7 bases match TRBD1. The trim removed 3 bases at V and 4 bases at J, leaving 5 bases unmatched. The CDR3 has 14 amino acids. Germline-derived CDR1 and CDR2 are LNHNV and YYDKDF (reference sequence).